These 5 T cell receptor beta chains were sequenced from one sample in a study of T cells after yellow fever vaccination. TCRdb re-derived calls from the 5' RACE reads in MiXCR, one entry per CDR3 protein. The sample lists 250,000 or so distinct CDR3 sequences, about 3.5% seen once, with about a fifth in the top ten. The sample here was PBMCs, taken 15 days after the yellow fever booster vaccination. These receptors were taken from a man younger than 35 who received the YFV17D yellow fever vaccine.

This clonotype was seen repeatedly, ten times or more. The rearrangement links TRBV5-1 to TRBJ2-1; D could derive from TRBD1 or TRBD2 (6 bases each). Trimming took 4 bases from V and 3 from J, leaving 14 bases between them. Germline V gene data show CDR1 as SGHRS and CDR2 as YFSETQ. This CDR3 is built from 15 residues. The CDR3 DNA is TGCGCCAGCAGCCACTCCGGGGGCTTCTACAATGAGCAGTTCTTC. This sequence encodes CASSHSGGFYNEQFF. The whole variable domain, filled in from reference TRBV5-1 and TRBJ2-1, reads KAGVTQTPRYLIKTRGQQVTLSCSPISGHRSVSWYQQTPGQGLQFLFEYFSETQRNKGNFPGRFSGRQFSNSRSEMNVSTLELGDSALYLCASSHSGGFYNEQFFGPGTRLTVL.

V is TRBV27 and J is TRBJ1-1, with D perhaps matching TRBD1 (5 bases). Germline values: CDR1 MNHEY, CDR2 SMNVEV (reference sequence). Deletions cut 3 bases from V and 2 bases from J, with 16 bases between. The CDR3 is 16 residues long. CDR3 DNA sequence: TGTGCCAGCAGTTTTGGGTACCAGGGCCACAACACTGAAGCTTTCTTT. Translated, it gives CASSFGYQGHNTEAFF.

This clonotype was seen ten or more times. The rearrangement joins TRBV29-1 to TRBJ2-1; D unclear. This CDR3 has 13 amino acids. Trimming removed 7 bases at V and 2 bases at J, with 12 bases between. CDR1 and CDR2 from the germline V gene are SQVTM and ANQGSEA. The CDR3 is CSGAGSPYNEQFF. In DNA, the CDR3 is TGCAGCGGAGCAGGATCGCCCTACAATGAGCAGTTCTTC.

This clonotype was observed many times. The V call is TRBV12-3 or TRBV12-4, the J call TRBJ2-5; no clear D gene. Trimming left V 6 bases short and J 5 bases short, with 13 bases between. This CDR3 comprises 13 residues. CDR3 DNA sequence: TGTGCCAGCAGCTTGGACGGGCGGGAGACCCAGTACTTC. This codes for CASSLDGRETQYF.

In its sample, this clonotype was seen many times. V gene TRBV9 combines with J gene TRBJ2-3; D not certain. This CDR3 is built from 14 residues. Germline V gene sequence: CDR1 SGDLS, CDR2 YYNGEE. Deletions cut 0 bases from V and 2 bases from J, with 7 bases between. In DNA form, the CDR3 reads TGTGCCAGCAGCGTAGCACAGACCACAGATACGCAGTATTTT. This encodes CASSVAQTTDTQYF.